This is a list of T cell receptor beta chains from one sample in a study of T cells expressing NK-cell markers. TCRdb derives one entry per CDR3 protein from the 5' RACE reads, leaving out DNA. This sample's table reports roughly 180,000 distinct CDR3 sequences. Source material: blood T cells: a sorted CD56 or NKG2C T cell subset, CD4+ or CD8+ T cells, or bulk PBMC T cells (not recorded which). These receptor sequences come from a woman aged 18 to 75 in good health. CDR3s include the opening cysteine and the closing phenylalanine or tryptophan. The order of the fields is V gene, J gene, CDR3 protein.

>TRBV5-1|TRBJ2-7
CASSLAGSGWEYEQYF
>TRBV12-3/TRBV12-4|TRBJ1-5
CASSLGGAYQPQHF
>TRBV29-1|TRBJ2-1
CSVASGADSYNEQFF
>TRBV7-2|TRBJ2-6
CASSLVGQLSGANVLTF
>TRBV7-3|TRBJ2-1
CASSSPVAGGSGPYNEQFF
>TRBV30|TRBJ2-7
CAWSGGSYEQYF
>TRBV12-3/TRBV12-4|TRBJ2-6
CASSFSWWATGANVLTF
>TRBV20-1|TRBJ2-3
CSASEQGMGTDTQYF
>TRBV5-1|TRBJ1-2
CASSLVRGTNYGYTF
>TRBV5-1|TRBJ2-5
CASSLKRGEETQYF
>TRBV24-1|TRBJ2-5
CATSDPRLGGETQYF
>TRBV12-3/TRBV12-4|TRBJ2-7
CASSPTIGKTGRTYEQYF
>TRBV7-2|TRBJ2-1
CASSPSGSHNEQFF
>TRBV24-1|TRBJ2-5
CATSGAFEETQYF
>TRBV5-1|TRBJ2-2
CASSFSLAATGELFF
>TRBV27|TRBJ2-1
CASSSSGIGYNEQFF
>TRBV3-1|TRBJ2-7
CASSQDRATSYEQYF
>TRBV5-5|TRBJ2-5
CASSRLGVETQYF
>TRBV7-6|TRBJ2-7
CASSPSPDISYEQYF
>TRBV7-9|TRBJ1-1
CASTHWDFMNTEAFF
>TRBV5-1|TRBJ2-4
CASSLGGGLAKNIQYF
>TRBV10-3|TRBJ2-3
CAITPGLGTTDTQYF
>TRBV6-1|TRBJ2-6
CASLRSSGANVLTF
>TRBV5-1|TRBJ2-5
CASSLVSQGHETQYF
>TRBV12-3/TRBV12-4|TRBJ1-5
CASSGTGGRGQPQHF
>TRBV27|TRBJ2-1
CASYSSFNPYNEQFF
>TRBV29-1|TRBJ2-3
CSGGGMSTDTQYF
>TRBV7-2|TRBJ2-5
CASSFGGNQETQYF
>TRBV29-1|TRBJ2-1
CSVTDRLYNEQFF
>TRBV6-2/TRBV6-3|TRBJ2-7
CASTQGGEQYF
>TRBV6-1|TRBJ1-1
CASSEGTGRTEAFF
>TRBV15|TRBJ2-3
CATSSLTELPDTQYF
>TRBV12-3/TRBV12-4|TRBJ2-7
CASSFNGDGEQYF
>TRBV24-1|TRBJ2-1
CATSDPLSGSRGEQFF
>TRBV15|TRBJ2-3
CATSRGMNRDTDTQYF
>TRBV5-1|TRBJ1-1
CASRLQGVDTEAFF
>TRBV7-9|TRBJ1-2
CASSLARQGWSGYTF
>TRBV20-1|TRBJ2-7
CSARDGLAGAREQYF
>TRBV11-2|TRBJ2-3
CASSLIGSGRGPDTQYF
>TRBV2|TRBJ2-2
CASSALAGGLGGELFF
>TRBV12-3/TRBV12-4|TRBJ1-2
CASSSSPDRRANYGYTF
>TRBV5-1|TRBJ2-3
CASSLPTSGATDTQYF
>TRBV12-3/TRBV12-4|TRBJ1-1
CASTPWGAFTEAFF
>TRBV11-2|TRBJ2-1
CASSGVFGTSGGVEQFF
>TRBV10-3|TRBJ2-3
CAISPQNRVEATQYF
>TRBV7-9|TRBJ1-4
CASSLAQLEKLFF
>TRBV20-1|TRBJ2-7
CSARDQGLKGEQYF
>TRBV15|TRBJ1-4
CATSRANEKLFF
>TRBV9|TRBJ1-2
CASSVVGQPYGYTF
>TRBV2|TRBJ1-2
CASSEQGVYGYTF
>TRBV11-2|TRBJ1-2
CASSSYRTDNYGYTF
>TRBV27|TRBJ2-7
CASSLLSGRDEQYF
>TRBV12-3/TRBV12-4|TRBJ2-5
CASSSRQSYQETQYF
>TRBV28|TRBJ2-1
CASSRAGTDNEQFF